The 7 T cell receptor beta chains below come from one sample, sequenced in a study of blood T cell repertoires in COVID-19. Sequencing used immunoSEQ multiplex PCR; TCRdb keeps in-frame clones, though not all of them. This table has approximately 200,000 clones, 75% to 90% appearing once. Input material: PBMCs or T cells enriched from blood (not recorded which). The receptors were gathered from a woman between 25 and 40 years old who had been exposed to COVID-19.

This chain links TRBV11-2 with TRBJ2-5, with D perhaps TRBD2 (6 bases). The germline gives CDR1 SGHAT, CDR2 FQNNGV. There are 13 residues in the CDR3. Between the trimmed V and J ends, which lost 1 base and 5 bases, there was a span of 8 bases. In DNA, the CDR3 is TGTGCCAGCAGCTTAGCTAGCGACGAGACCCAGTACTTC. Residues: CASSLASDETQYF.

The chain is built from TRBV18 and TRBJ2-7, with D tentatively TRBD1 (6 bases). Germline values: CDR1 KGHSH, CDR2 LQKENI. Trimming took off 2 bases at V and 3 bases at J, with 11 bases between the two ends. There are 14 residues in the CDR3. CDR3 in amino acids: CASSPLQGLYEQYF. Written as DNA, the CDR3 is TGTGCCAGCTCACCATTGCAGGGGCTCTACGAGCAGTACTTC.

This clone has a single count. The chain employs TRBV27 and TRBJ2-7; 7 bases fit TRBD1. Trimming took 5 bases from V and 4 from J; bases not matched to a gene: 5. Germline CDR1 MNHEY, CDR2 SMNVEV (reference sequence). The CDR3 is 13 amino acids. Here the CDR3 DNA reads TGTGCCAGCAGTGCGGGCAGGGGGTACGAGCAGTACTTC. Encoded protein: CASSAGRGYEQYF.

This chain connects TRBV18 to TRBJ1-1; the match to TRBD1 covers 8 bases. The trim removed 2 bases at V and 6 bases at J, leaving 5 bases unmatched. The CDR3 length is 14 residues. Germline CDR1 and CDR2: KGHSH and LQKENI. CDR3 in amino acids: CASSPGTGRAEAFF. The CDR3 nucleotides read TGTGCCAGCTCACCAGGGACAGGTCGTGCTGAAGCTTTCTTT.

V usage is TRBV19 and J usage is TRBJ2-7, with TRBD1 as a possible D gene (6 bases). This CDR3 region has 13 residues. CDR1 is LNHDA and CDR2 is SQIVND in the germline V gene (reference sequence). Deletions cut 9 bases from V and 0 bases from J, with 12 bases between. The CDR3 sequence is CASRGILSYEQYF. Here the CDR3 DNA reads TGTGCCAGCAGGGGCATCCTCTCCTACGAGCAGTACTTC.

The chain couples TRBV12-3 or TRBV12-4 to TRBJ2-2; D is uncertain. This CDR3 spans 12 amino acids. Trimming stripped 6 bases from V and 4 bases from J, with 6 bases between. The DNA of the CDR3 is TGTGCCAGCAGCCCCCGCACCGGGGAGCTGTTTTTT. It yields the protein CASSPRTGELFF.

In its sample, this clone was seen once. V gene TRBV19 combines with J gene TRBJ2-4, with D possibly TRBD1 on 6 matching bases. V was cut by 3 bases and J by 6 bases, with 18 bases left in between. This CDR3 has 16 amino acids. Germline CDR1 reads LNHDA; CDR2 reads SQIVND (reference sequence). CDR3 loop: CASSITGHTWGNIQYF. Written as DNA, the CDR3 is TGTGCCAGTAGTATTACGGGACACACCTGGGGAAACATTCAGTACTTC.